Listed below are T cell receptor beta chains from one sample, sequenced in a study of shared clonotypes between healthy human individuals. Profiled with immunoSEQ multiplex PCR; TCRdb holds only in-frame clones, not every one. The sample contains about 2 million clones, 85% to 95% of which appear only once. The sample consisted of naive CD4+ T cells sorted from blood. These receptor sequences come from a man in his late teens or twenties in good health. Both conserved end residues are part of each CDR3. The D gene is left open where the match is weak. The size entry is marked missing in some rows and otherwise reads once, few, many or a size class.

d_call | j_call | v_call | clone_size | cdr3_aa | cdr3_nt
NA | TRBJ1-3 | TRBV7-2 | NA | CASSLVVEGPGNTIYF | TGTGCCAGCAGCTTAGTTGTAGAAGGCCCGGGAAACACCATATATTTT
TRBD1 | TRBJ2-2 | TRBV7-2 | NA | CASSLGIQGADTGELFF | TGTGCCAGCAGCTTAGGAATACAGGGGGCGGACACCGGGGAGCTGTTTTTT
TRBD1 | TRBJ1-2 | TRBV6-1 | NA | CASSPRQGDGYTF | TGTGCCAGCAGCCCTAGACAGGGGGATGGCTACACCTTC
NA | TRBJ1-6 | TRBV5-1 | once | CASSLEGRANSPLHF | TGCGCCAGCAGTCTGGAGGGCAGGGCTAATTCACCCCTCCACTTT
TRBD1 | TRBJ1-5 | TRBV6-6 | NA | CASSPTGAQPQHF | TGTGCCAGCAGTCCGACAGGGGCTCAGCCCCAGCATTTT
NA | TRBJ1-5 | TRBV6-1 | once | CASSTQGEQPQHF | TGTGCCAGCAGCACACAGGGTGAGCAGCCCCAGCATTTT
NA | TRBJ2-3 | TRBV6-6 | once | CASSYVLGTTDTQYF | TGTGCCAGCAGTTACGTTTTGGGCACCACAGATACGCAGTATTTT
TRBD1 | TRBJ2-7 | TRBV4-1 | NA | CASSQESGQGASPSYYEQYF | TGCGCCAGCAGCCAAGAGTCGGGACAGGGGGCCTCCCCTTCTTACTACGAGCAGTACTTC
TRBD1 | TRBJ2-5 | TRBV5-1 | few | CASSGDSWVETQYF | TGCGCCAGCAGCGGGGACAGCTGGGTAGAGACCCAGTACTTC
NA | TRBJ2-7 | TRBV4-1 | NA | CASSLPDRSYEQYF | TGTGCCAGCAGTTTACCCGACAGGTCCTACGAGCAGTACTTC